The sequence of this TCR beta chain was determined in a study of beta chain features in type 1 diabetes. Germline CDR1 reads GTSNPN; CDR2 reads SVGIG (reference sequence). This CDR3 region has 14 residues. With 2 bases clipped from V and 2 bases from J, the junction kept 5 bases outside the gene matches. Reverse transcription of all isolated RNA meant that expressed TCRB transcripts were sequenced. TCRdb's copy holds only in-frame clones and misses some; the assay was immunoSEQ multiplex PCR. The sample includes about 360,000 clones, 10% to 15% of them seen just once. This rearrangement joins TRBV30 to TRBJ1-1, with 7 bases lining up with TRBD1. The receptor was derived from a young man in good health. Sequencing was done on a sample of naive CD4+ T cells from blood. For the CDR3, the DNA is TGTGCCTGGAGTTACTACAGGGGAAACACTGAAGCTTTCTTT. Translation: CAWSYYRGNTEAFF.